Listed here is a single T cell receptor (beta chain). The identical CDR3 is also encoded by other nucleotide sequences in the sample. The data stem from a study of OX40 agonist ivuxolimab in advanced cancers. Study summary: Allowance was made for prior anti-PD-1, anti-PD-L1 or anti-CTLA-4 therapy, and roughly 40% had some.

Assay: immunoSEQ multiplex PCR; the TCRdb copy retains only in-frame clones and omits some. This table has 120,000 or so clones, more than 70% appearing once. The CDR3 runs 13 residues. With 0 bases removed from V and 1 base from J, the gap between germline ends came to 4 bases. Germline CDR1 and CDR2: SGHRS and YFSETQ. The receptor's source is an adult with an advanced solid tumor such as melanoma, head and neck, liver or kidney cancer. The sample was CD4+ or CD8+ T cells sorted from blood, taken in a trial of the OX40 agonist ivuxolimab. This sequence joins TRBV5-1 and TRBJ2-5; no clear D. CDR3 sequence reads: CASSLGVQETQYF. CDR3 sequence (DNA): TGCGCCAGCAGCTTGGGAGTCCAAGAGACCCAGTACTTC.